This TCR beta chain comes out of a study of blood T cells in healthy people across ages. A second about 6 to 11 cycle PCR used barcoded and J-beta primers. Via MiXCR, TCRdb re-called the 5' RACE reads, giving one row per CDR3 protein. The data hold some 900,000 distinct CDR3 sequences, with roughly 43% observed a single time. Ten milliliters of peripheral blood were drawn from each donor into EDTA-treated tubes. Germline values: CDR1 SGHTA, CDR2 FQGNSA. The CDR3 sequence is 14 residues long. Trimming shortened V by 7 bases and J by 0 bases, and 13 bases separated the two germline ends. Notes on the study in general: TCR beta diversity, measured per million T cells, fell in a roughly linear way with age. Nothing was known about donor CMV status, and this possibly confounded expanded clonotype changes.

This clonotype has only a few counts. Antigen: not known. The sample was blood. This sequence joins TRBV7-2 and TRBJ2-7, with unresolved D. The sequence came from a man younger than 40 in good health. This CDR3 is CASTKQASSYEQYF. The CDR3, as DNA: TGTGCCAGCACGAAGCAGGCGAGCTCCTACGAGCAGTACTTC.